This T cell receptor (beta chain) was captured in a study of neoadjuvant anti-PD-1 for oral cavity cancer. About the study: Patients mostly received three to four biweekly nivolumab doses at 3 mg/kg before surgery. Study-level findings and limits: Treg/Th17 ratio rose with pretreatment blood and fell with post-treatment tumor TCRbeta clonality. Each response group had just a few patients in TCR analyses.

Time point here: after neoadjuvant nivolumab, at surgical resection. Patients were newly diagnosed with stage II-IVA oral cavity squamous cell carcinoma without prior systemic or radiation treatment. TCRdb's copy holds only in-frame clones and misses some; the assay was immunoSEQ multiplex PCR. This repertoire shows around 13,000 clones, 67% found once; its top ten account for around 3.3%. A few counts support this clone. Its antigen is unidentified. From germline, CDR1 is WSHSY and CDR2 SAAADI. Trimming cost V 4 bases and J 7 bases; bases outside gene matches: 15. The CDR3 is made up of 16 amino acids.

The sequencing here drew on PBMCs, taken after nivolumab (anti-PD-1) treatment. The receptor's source is a person aged 35-79 years with oral cavity squamous cell carcinoma. The chain links TRBV10-2 to TRBJ2-7, with 8 bases lining up with TRBD1. The CDR3 loop reads CASSVPGQAVSGEQYF. CDR3 DNA sequence: TGCGCCAGCAGTGTTCCGGGACAGGCCGTATCGGGAGAGCAGTACTTC.